Listed below are T cell receptor beta chains from one sample, sequenced in a study of a mutant IDH1 vaccine in newly diagnosed glioma. For these TCRs, the target antigens are not known. Repertoires were generated with immunoSEQ multiplex PCR, while TCRdb's copy carries only in-frame clones and drops some. The sample has 35,000 or so clones, 80% seen once. This sample comprised peripheral blood mononuclear cells (PBMCs), obtained from a glioma patient whose treatment included an IDH1 peptide vaccine. These receptors were collected from a woman aged 25 to 39 with glioma. Some clones in this sample may be carry-over from other donors' samples. CDR3s include the opening cysteine and the closing phenylalanine or tryptophan. The D gene is left open where the match is weak. The size entry is marked missing in some rows and otherwise reads once, few, many or a size class.

v_call	d_call	j_call	clone_size	cdr3_length	cdr3_nt	cdr3_aa
TRBV19	.	TRBJ2-5	.	15	TGTGCCAGTAGTATAGGTGCAGCTCCTGGAGAGACCCAGTACTTC	CASSIGAAPGETQYF
TRBV6-6	.	TRBJ2-6	.	16	TGTGCCAGCAGTTACTCGACGCAGGCCGGGGCCAACGTCCTGACTTTC	CASSYSTQAGANVLTF
TRBV19	.	TRBJ1-5	few	13	TGTGCCAGTACGGGCGGCTACAATCAGCCCCAGCATTTT	CASTGGYNQPQHF
TRBV30	.	TRBJ1-1	.	14	TGTGCCTGGAGTCGGGGGGATGGGGACACTGAAGCTTTCTTT	CAWSRGDGDTEAFF
TRBV29-1	.	TRBJ2-5	.	14	TGCAGCGTTGAAGAGCAGGAGGCTCAAGAGACCCAGTACTTC	CSVEEQEAQETQYF
TRBV9	TRBD1	TRBJ1-1	.	15	TGTGCCAGCAGCGTCGGACAGGGGGCCGGCACTGAAGCTTTCTTT	CASSVGQGAGTEAFF
TRBV4-1	.	TRBJ1-1	few	12	TGCGCCAGCAGCCCGGGGGGCACTGAAGCTTTCTTT	CASSPGGTEAFF
TRBV6-6	TRBD2	TRBJ2-7	.	14	TGTGCCAGCAGTTATCCCACTAGCGCTTACGAGCAGTACTTC	CASSYPTSAYEQYF
TRBV19	.	TRBJ2-1	.	11	TGTGCCAGTAGCTTTTACAATGAGCAGTTCTTC	CASSFYNEQFF
TRBV15	.	TRBJ1-2	once	15	TGTGCCACCCCTGGGAAGGGAAGTCCTAACTATGGCTACACCTTC	CATPGKGSPNYGYTF
TRBV7-8	TRBD2	TRBJ2-7	.	16	TGTGCCAGCAGCCCCCCGGGGGGGAGGGTGTCCGACGAGCAGTACTTC	CASSPPGGRVSDEQYF
TRBV19	.	TRBJ1-5	.	15	TGTGCCAGTAGCCCCCAGGGAGGAAGCAATCAGCCCCAGCATTTT	CASSPQGGSNQPQHF
TRBV10-3	TRBD2	TRBJ2-7	.	14	TGTGCCATCGGGGGACTAGCGGGGACCTACGAGCAGTACTTC	CAIGGLAGTYEQYF
TRBV10-2	.	TRBJ1-1	.	17	TGCGCCAGCAGTGAGCCCCGCGAGGCGAGGGAATGTCTTATGGCTTTCTTT	CASSEPREARECLMAFF
TRBV29-1	.	TRBJ1-2	.	12	TGCAGCGTTGAAGACAGCCTCTATGGCTACACCTTC	CSVEDSLYGYTF
TRBV13	.	TRBJ2-7	.	12	TGTGCCAGCAGCTTACCAGGGACCGAGCAGTACTTC	CASSLPGTEQYF
TRBV12-5	TRBD2	TRBJ2-3	.	21	TGTGCTAGTGGCCGAGCCGCGAGTAGCGACCCAACAAGTAGCGGGCCAGATACGCAGTATTTT	CASGRAASSDPTSSGPDTQYF
TRBV5-6	.	TRBJ2-5	.	13	TGTGCCAGCAGCCCCTCGAGTACGGAGACCCAGTACTTC	CASSPSSTETQYF
TRBV27	TRBD2	TRBJ2-1	.	14	TGTGCCAGCGCCTTGGGACTAGCGAGCAATGAGCAGTTCTTC	CASALGLASNEQFF
TRBV28	TRBD1	TRBJ1-1	.	16	TGTGCCAGCAGTCCCTACAGGGGGGGCATGAACACTGAAGCTTTCTTT	CASSPYRGGMNTEAFF
TRBV4-1	.	TRBJ1-4	.	17	TGCGCCAGCAGCCAAGATATTAGGGAAAGAGGGCGGGAAAAACTGTTTTTT	CASSQDIRERGREKLFF
TRBV9	.	TRBJ1-2	.	14	TGTGCCAGCAGCGCCCCTGCCGAAGTCGGGGGCTACACCTTC	CASSAPAEVGGYTF
TRBV13	TRBD1	TRBJ2-2	.	17	TGTGCCAGCAGCTTACGGACAGGGGGCTCGAACACCGGGGAGCTGTTTTTT	CASSLRTGGSNTGELFF
TRBV4-1	.	TRBJ1-1	.	14	TGCGCCAGCAGCCACGACCGACTAAACACTGAAGCTTTCTTT	CASSHDRLNTEAFF
TRBV7-9	TRBD1	TRBJ1-1	.	14	TGTGCCAGCAGCTTCGGGACAGGGGCCAGTGAAGCTTTCTTT	CASSFGTGASEAFF
TRBV20-1	.	TRBJ1-3	.	11	TGCAGTGTGCAAGCTGGAAACACCATATATTTT	CSVQAGNTIYF
TRBV13	TRBD2	TRBJ2-5	.	15	TGTGCCAGCAGCCATAGCGGGAGGGGTCAAGAGACCCAGTACTTC	CASSHSGRGQETQYF
TRBV9	.	TRBJ1-1	few	15	TGTGCCAGCAGCGTACCACAGGGAGGGAACACTGAAGCTTTCTTT	CASSVPQGGNTEAFF
TRBV6-5	TRBD2	TRBJ2-1	.	15	TGTGCCAGCAGTTACTCTACTAGCGGGACCAATGAGCAGTTCTTC	CASSYSTSGTNEQFF
TRBV15	TRBD1	TRBJ1-2	.	15	TGTGCCACCAGCCCTGGGGAGGGGGCGCCGGGGGGCTACACCTTC	CATSPGEGAPGGYTF
TRBV7-7	.	TRBJ2-5	.	13	TGTGCTAGCAGCCCTGGGAGAGGGAAGACCCAGTACTTC	CASSPGRGKTQYF
TRBV10-1	.	TRBJ2-1	.	15	TGCGCCAGCAGTGAATACGGGGAAAACTACAATGAGCAGTTCTTC	CASSEYGENYNEQFF
TRBV5-1	.	TRBJ1-1	.	14	TGCGCCAGCAGCTTCACGGAGGGCGACACTGAAGCTTTCTTT	CASSFTEGDTEAFF
TRBV5-1	TRBD2	TRBJ2-1	medium-sized	14	TGCGCCAGCAGCCGGGACTATTCTTACAATGAGCAGTTCTTC	CASSRDYSYNEQFF
TRBV7-9	.	TRBJ2-3	.	16	TGTGCCAGCAGCCCCCGACAGGGAGGAGCCACAGATACGCAGTATTTT	CASSPRQGGATDTQYF
TRBV7-9	TRBD1	TRBJ1-1	.	18	TGTGCCAGCAGCCCAATTGCTTCACAGGGGGCGCGTAGCACTGAAGCTTTCTTT	CASSPIASQGARSTEAFF
TRBV27	.	TRBJ1-2	.	18	TGTGCCAGCAGAATTACCTGGGCGGGCGGTTGGGGGGACTATGGCTACACCTTC	CASRITWAGGWGDYGYTF
TRBV7-2	.	TRBJ1-2	.	13	TGTGCCAGCAGCTTAGATACGGGAAGGGGCTACACCTTC	CASSLDTGRGYTF
TRBV11-2	.	TRBJ1-5	.	14	TGTGCCAGCAGCTCCAACCAGGGCAATCAGCCCCAGCATTTT	CASSSNQGNQPQHF
TRBV7-9	TRBD1	TRBJ1-5	.	15	TGTGCCAGCAGCGCTATGGACAGGGAGGATCAGCCCCAGCATTTT	CASSAMDREDQPQHF
TRBV6-4	TRBD2	TRBJ2-1	.	14	TGTGCCAGCAAGCGGGAGTTTACCAACAATGAGCAGTTCTTC	CASKREFTNNEQFF
TRBV7-8	.	TRBJ2-7	.	15	TGTGCCAGCAAACCGGACGGTGCGAGTGGGCAAGGGCAGTACTTC	CASKPDGASGQGQYF
TRBV4-1	.	TRBJ2-1	.	16	TGCGCCAGCAGCCATCCCCCGAGGGTCTCCTACAATGAGCAGTTCTTC	CASSHPPRVSYNEQFF
TRBV6-5	.	TRBJ2-3	.	16	TGTGCCAGCAGTTACTCTTCCGGGGTTGGGACAGATACGCAGTATTTT	CASSYSSGVGTDTQYF
TRBV5-4	.	TRBJ2-1	.	15	TGTGCCAGCAGCCCTCCTAGGAGCTCCTACAATGAGCAGTTCTTC	CASSPPRSSYNEQFF
TRBV6-5	TRBD1	TRBJ1-1	once	13	TGTGCCAGCACACAGGGGGCCGGCACTGAAGCTTTCTTT	CASTQGAGTEAFF
TRBV10-3	.	TRBJ2-7	.	14	TGTGCCATCAGTGAGTCGATAATCCGAGGCGAGCAGTACTTC	CAISESIIRGEQYF
TRBV9	.	TRBJ2-1	.	16	TGTGCCAGCAGCCCCCCCCGGGCCGGGATTTACAATGAGCAGTTCTTC	CASSPPRAGIYNEQFF
TRBV9	TRBD2	TRBJ2-2	.	19	TGTGCCAGCAGCGCCCTGGGACTAGCGGGAGGACGGAACACCGGGGAGCTGTTTTTT	CASSALGLAGGRNTGELFF
TRBV2	.	TRBJ2-1	.	13	TGTGCCAGCAGACGAGATCACTACAATGAGCAGTTCTTC	CASRRDHYNEQFF